Sequencing of this T cell receptor beta chain was carried out in a study of OX40 agonist ivuxolimab in advanced cancers. As for the study in general: Patients enrolled in dose escalation were diagnosed with hepatocellular carcinoma, melanoma, renal cell or head and neck cancer. Study-level results: With doses of 0.1 to 3.0 mg/kg, CD4+ and CD8+ blood T cells had undergone clonal expansion by week 6.

Here immunoSEQ multiplex PCR was the method, and the copy in TCRdb shows in-frame clones only, minus some. The table lists over 65,000 clones, less than 95% of them singletons. V lost 4 bases, J lost 0 bases, and 12 bases stayed unmatched. Germline V gene data show CDR1 as SGHRS and CDR2 as YFSETQ. The CDR3 has 18 residues. In regard to this clone: Its antigen is as yet unknown.

The sample consisted of CD4+ or CD8+ T cells sorted from blood, taken in a trial of the OX40 agonist ivuxolimab. The V gene is TRBV5-1, the J gene TRBJ2-3; 9 bases agree with TRBD2. This sequence was found in an adult with an advanced solid tumor such as melanoma, head and neck, liver or kidney cancer. In DNA, the CDR3 is TGCGCCAGCAGCATGGGACCAGCGGGGGGAAGTAGCACAGATACGCAGTATTTT. It specifies CASSMGPAGGSSTDTQYF. Together with reference TRBV5-1 and TRBJ2-3, the CDR3 gives the full variable domain: KAGVTQTPRYLIKTRGQQVTLSCSPISGHRSVSWYQQTPGQGLQFLFEYFSETQRNKGNFPGRFSGRQFSNSRSEMNVSTLELGDSALYLCASSMGPAGGSSTDTQYFGPGTRLTVL.